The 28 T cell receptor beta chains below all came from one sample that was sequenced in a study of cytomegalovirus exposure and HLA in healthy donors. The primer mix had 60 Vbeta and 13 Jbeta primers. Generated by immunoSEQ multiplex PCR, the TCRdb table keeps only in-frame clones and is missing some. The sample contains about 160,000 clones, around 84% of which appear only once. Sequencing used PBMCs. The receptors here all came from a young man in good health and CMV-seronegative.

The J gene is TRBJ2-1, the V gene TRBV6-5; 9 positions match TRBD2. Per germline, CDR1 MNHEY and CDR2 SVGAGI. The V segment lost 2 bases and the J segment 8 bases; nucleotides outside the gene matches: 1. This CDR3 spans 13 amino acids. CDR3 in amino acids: CASSYAGGYEQFF. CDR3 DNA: TGTGCCAGCAGTTACGCGGGAGGGTATGAGCAGTTCTTC.

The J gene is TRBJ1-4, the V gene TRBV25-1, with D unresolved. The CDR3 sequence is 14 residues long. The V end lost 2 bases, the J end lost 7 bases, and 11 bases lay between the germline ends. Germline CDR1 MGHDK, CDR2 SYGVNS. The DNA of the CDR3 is TGTGCCAGCAGTGAACTCAGGCATGGTGAAAAACTGTTTTTT. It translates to CASSELRHGEKLFF.

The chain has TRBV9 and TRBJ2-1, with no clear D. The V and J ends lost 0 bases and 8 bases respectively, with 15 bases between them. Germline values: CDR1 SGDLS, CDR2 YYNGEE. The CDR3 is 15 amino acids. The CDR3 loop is CASSVDRLHTDEQFF. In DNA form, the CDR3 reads TGTGCCAGCAGCGTAGATCGACTTCACACCGATGAGCAGTTCTTC.

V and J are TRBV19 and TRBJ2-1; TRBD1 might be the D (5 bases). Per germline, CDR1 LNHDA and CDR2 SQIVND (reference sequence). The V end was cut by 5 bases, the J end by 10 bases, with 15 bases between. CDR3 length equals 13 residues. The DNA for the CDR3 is TGTGCCAGTAGTGTCAACCTCAGGGAAGAGCAGTTCTTC. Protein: CASSVNLREEQFF.

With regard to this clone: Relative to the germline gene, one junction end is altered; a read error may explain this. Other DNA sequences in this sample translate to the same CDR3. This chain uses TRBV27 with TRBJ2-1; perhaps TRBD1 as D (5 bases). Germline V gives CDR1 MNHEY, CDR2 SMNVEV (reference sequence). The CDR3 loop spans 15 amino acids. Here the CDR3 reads CASSLCGAGHNEQFF. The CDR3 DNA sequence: TGTGCCAGCAGCTTATGTGGGGCTGGACACAATGAGCAGTTCTTC.

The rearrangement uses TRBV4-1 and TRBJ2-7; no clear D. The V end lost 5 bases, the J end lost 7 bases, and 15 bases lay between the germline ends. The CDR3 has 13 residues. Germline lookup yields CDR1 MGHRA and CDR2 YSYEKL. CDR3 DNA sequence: TGCGCCAGCAGCTATGAACAGTCTGGAGAGCAGTACTTC. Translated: CASSYEQSGEQYF.

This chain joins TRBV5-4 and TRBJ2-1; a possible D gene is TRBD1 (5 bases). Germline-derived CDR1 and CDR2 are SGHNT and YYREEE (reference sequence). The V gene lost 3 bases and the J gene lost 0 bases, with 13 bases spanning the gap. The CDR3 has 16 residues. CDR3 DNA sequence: TGTGCCAGCAGCTCTCGACAGACCTACTCCTACAATGAGCAGTTCTTC. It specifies CASSSRQTYSYNEQFF. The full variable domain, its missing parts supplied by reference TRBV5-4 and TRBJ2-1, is ETGVTQSPTHLIKTRGQQVTLRCSSQSGHNTVSWYQQALGQGPQFIFQYYREEENGRGNFPPRFSGLQFPNYSSELNVNALELDDSALYLCASSSRQTYSYNEQFFGPGTRLTVL.

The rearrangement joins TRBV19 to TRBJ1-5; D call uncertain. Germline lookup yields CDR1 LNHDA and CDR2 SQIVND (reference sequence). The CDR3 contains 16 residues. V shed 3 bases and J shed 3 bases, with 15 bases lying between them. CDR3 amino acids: CASSMRSRPINQPQHF. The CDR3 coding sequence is TGTGCCAGTAGTATGAGGTCTCGTCCGATCAATCAGCCCCAGCATTTT.

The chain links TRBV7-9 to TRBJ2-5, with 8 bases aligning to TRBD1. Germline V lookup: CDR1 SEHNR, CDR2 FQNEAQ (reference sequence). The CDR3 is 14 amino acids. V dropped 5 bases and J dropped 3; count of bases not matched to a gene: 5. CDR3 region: CASSINRGEETQYF. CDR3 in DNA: TGTGCCAGCAGCATCAACAGGGGGGAAGAGACCCAGTACTTC.

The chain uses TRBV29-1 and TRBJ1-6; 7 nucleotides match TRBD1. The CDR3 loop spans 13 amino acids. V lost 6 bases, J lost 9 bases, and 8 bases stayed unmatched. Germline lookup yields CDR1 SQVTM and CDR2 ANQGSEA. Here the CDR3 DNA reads TGCAGCGTCCAAGACAGGGAAGGTTCACCCCTCCACTTT. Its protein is CSVQDREGSPLHF.

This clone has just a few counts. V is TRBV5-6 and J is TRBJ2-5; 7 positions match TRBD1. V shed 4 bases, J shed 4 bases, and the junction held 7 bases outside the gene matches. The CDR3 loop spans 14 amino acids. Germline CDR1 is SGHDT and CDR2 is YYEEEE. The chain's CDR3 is CASSPDRVAETQYF. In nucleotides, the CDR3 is TGTGCCAGCAGCCCCGACAGGGTTGCAGAGACCCAGTACTTC. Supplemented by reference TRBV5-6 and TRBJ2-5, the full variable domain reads DAGVTQSPTHLIKTRGQQVTLRCSPKSGHDTVSWYQQALGQGPQFIFQYYEEEERQRGNFPDRFSGHQFPNYSSELNVNALLLGDSALYLCASSPDRVAETQYFGPGTRLLVL.

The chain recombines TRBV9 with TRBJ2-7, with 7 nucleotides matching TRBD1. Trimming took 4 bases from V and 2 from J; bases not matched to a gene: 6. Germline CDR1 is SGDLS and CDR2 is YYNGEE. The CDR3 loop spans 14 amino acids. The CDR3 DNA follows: TGTGCCAGCAGCCTAACGACAGGGCCCTACGAGCAGTACTTC. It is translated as CASSLTTGPYEQYF.

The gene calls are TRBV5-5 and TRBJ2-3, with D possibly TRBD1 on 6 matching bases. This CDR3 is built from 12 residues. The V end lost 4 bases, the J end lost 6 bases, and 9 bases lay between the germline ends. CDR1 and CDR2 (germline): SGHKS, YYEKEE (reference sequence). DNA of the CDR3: TGTGCCAGCAGCCTAGGACAGGATACGCAGTATTTT. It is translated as CASSLGQDTQYF.

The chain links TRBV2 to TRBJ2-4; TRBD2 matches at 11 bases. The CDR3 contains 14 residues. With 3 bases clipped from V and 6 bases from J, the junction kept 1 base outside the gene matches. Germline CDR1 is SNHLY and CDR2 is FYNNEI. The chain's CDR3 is CASSDSGRVNIQYF. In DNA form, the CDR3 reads TGTGCCAGCAGTGATAGCGGGAGGGTAAACATTCAGTACTTC.

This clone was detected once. CDR3 bases: TGTGCCACCAGGCTGGCTAGCGGGGGGAGGAATGAGCAGTTCTTC. This translates into CATRLASGGRNEQFF. The J gene is TRBJ2-1, the V gene TRBV10-3; 11 bases align to TRBD2. Trimming cost V 10 bases and J 7 bases; bases outside gene matches: 12. The CDR3 spans 15 residues. Germline CDR1 and CDR2: ENHRY and SYGVKD.

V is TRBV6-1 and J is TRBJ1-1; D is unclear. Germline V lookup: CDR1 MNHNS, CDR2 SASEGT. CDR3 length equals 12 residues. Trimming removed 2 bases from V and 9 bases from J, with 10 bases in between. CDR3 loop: CASSERYSKAFF. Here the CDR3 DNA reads TGTGCCAGCAGTGAACGGTACAGCAAAGCTTTCTTT.

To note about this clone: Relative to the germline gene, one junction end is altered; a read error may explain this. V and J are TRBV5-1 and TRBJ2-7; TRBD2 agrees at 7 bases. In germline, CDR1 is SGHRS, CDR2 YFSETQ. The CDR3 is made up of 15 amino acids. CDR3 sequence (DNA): TGCGCCAGCAGGTTGGAGCCCTTCACGGGAGGCGAGCAGTACTTC. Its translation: CASRLEPFTGGEQYF.

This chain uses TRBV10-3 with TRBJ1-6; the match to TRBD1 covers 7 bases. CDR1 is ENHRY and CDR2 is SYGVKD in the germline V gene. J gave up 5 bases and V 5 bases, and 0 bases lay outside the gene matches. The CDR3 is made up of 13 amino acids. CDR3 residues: CAISTGDNSPLHF. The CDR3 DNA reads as TGTGCCATCAGTACAGGGGATAATTCACCCCTCCACTTT.

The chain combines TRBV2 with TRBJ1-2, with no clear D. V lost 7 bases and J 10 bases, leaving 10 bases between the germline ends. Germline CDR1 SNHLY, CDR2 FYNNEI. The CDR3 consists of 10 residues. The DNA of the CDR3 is TGTGCCAGCACGACGAGGGCCTACACCTTC. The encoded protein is CASTTRAYTF.

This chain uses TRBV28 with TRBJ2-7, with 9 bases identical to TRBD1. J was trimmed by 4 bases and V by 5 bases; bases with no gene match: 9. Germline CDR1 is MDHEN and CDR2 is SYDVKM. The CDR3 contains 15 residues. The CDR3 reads CASSGIRDREYEQYF. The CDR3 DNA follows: TGTGCCAGCAGTGGAATTCGGGACAGGGAATACGAGCAGTACTTC.

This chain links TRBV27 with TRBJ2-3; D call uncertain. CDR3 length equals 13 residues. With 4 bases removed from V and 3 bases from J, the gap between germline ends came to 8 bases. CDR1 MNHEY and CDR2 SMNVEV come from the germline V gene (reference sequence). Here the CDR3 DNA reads TGTGCCAGCAGTTACACCGGGACAGATACGCAGTATTTT. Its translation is CASSYTGTDTQYF.

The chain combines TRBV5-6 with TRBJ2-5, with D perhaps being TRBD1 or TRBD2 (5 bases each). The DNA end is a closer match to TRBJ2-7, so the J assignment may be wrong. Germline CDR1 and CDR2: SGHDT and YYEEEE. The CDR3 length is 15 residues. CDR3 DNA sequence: TGTGCCAGCAGCTCCAGGTCGGGACCGGACTACGAGCAGTACTTC. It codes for CASSSRSGPDYEQYF.

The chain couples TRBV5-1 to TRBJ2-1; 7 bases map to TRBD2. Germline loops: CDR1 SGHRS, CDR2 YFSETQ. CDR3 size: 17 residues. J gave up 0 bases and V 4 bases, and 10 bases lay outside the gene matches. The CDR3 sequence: CASSPLLAVSSYNEQFF. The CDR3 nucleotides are TGCGCCAGCAGCCCTCTCCTAGCGGTCAGCTCCTACAATGAGCAGTTCTTC.

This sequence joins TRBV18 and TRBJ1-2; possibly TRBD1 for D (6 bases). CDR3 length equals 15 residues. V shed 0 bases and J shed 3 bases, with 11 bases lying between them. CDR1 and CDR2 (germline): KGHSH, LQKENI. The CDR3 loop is CASSPPGKGDYGYTF. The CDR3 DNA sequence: TGTGCCAGCTCACCACCGGGAAAGGGGGACTATGGCTACACCTTC.

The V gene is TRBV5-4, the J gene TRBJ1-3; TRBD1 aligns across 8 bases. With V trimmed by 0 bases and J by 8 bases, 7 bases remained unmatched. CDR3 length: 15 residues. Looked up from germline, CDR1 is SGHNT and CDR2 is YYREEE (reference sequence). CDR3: CASSLGTGQGYTIYF. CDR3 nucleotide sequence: TGTGCCAGCAGCTTGGGGACAGGGCAAGGTTACACCATATATTTT.

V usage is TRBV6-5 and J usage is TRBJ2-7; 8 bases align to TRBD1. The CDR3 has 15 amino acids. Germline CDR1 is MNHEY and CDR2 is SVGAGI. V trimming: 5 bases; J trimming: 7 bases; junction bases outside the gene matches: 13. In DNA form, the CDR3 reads TGTGCCAGCAGTCGATCGAGGGACAGGCGCACTGAGCAGTACTTC. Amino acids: CASSRSRDRRTEQYF.

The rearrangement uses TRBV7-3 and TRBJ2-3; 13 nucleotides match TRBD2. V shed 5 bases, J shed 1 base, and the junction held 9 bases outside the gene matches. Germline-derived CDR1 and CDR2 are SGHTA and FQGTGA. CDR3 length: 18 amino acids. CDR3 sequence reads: CASSARLAGGVGTDTQYF. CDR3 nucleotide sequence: TGTGCCAGCAGCGCACGACTAGCGGGGGGAGTGGGCACAGATACGCAGTATTTT. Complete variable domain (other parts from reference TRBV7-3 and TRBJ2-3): GAGVSQTPSNKVTEKGKYVELRCDPISGHTALYWYRQSLGQGPEFLIYFQGTGAADDSGLPNDRFFAVRPEGSVSTLKIQRTERGDSAVYLCASSARLAGGVGTDTQYFGPGTRLTVL.

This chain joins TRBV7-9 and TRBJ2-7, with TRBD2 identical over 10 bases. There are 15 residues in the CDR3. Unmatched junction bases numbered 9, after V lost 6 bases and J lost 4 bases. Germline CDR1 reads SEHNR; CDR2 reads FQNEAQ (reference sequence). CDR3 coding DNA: TGTGCCAGCAGACCTCTAGCGGGAGAGTCTTACGAGCAGTACTTC. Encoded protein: CASRPLAGESYEQYF.